Given below is one T cell receptor (beta chain) in context. Specimens retained roughly 1-11 million cryopreserved PBMC preceding DNA extraction. J was trimmed by 3 bases and V by 1 base; bases with no gene match: 4. CDR3 size: 15 residues. Looked up from germline, CDR1 is SGHRS and CDR2 is YFSETQ. The sample belongs to a study of long-term antiretroviral therapy in people with HIV. Survey-level immunoSEQ v3.0 assays were run. Sequenced by immunoSEQ multiplex PCR; TCRdb stores in-frame clones only, minus some. The table lists 25,000 to 35,000 clones, approximately 89% of them singletons, with 4.2% in the top ten.

This clonotype was obtained from a young man with HIV. Sequencing used unsorted PBMCs, obtained 3.1 years after starting antiretroviral therapy. The chain couples TRBV5-1 to TRBJ2-1; TRBD2 agrees at 7 bases. The CDR3 DNA reads as TGCGCCAGCAGCTTGTCCAGCGGGGTCTACAATGAGCAGTTCTTC. Translation gives CASSLSSGVYNEQFF.